The 9 T cell receptor beta chains reported below all come from one sample, sequenced in a study of CD8 T cells in ankylosing spondylitis (dated by TCRdb to about 2017). Overall study outcomes, separate from this receptor: A TCR beta motif made up of several highly homologous amino acid variants appeared to be characteristic of blood from ankylosing spondylitis patients.

Their antigens are not known. The library was prepared using 5' RACE. TCRdb records Illumina HiSeq 2500 as the sequencer. TCRdb passed the public sequencing reads through fastp at Q25 and MiXCR, retaining productive beta sequences. Rows merge per CDR3 protein into single entries with the most common DNA and genes. For this sample the table gives a few hundred thousand distinct CDR3 sequences, of which under 25% were detected only once. The leading ten clones occupy about 16% of the sample. The sequencing sample was made of blood, either unsorted or a sorted T cell fraction (not recorded which). These receptors came from a male donor with ankylosing spondylitis.

CDR3 protein: CASSWAGLNTGELFF. CDR3 coding DNA: TGTGCCAGCAGCTGGGCGGGCCTTAACACCGGGGAGCTGTTTTTT. The chain uses TRBV7-9 and TRBJ2-2, with D tentatively TRBD2 (5 bases). Trimming left V 4 bases short and J 2 bases short, with 11 bases between. Germline-derived CDR1 and CDR2 are SEHNR and FQNEAQ (reference sequence). CDR3 length equals 15 residues.

This chain joins TRBV2 and TRBJ2-1; the D is unclear. Germline V CDR1 and CDR2: SNHLY, FYNNEI. The CDR3 has 12 residues. V gave up 6 bases and J gave up 2 bases, with 5 bases separating them. CDR3 protein: CASSPTYNEQFF. The CDR3 DNA sequence: TGTGCCAGCAGCCCTACCTACAATGAGCAGTTCTTC.

This chain joins TRBV20-1 and TRBJ1-1, with D unclear. The CDR3 runs to 13 residues. The V gene's germline CDR1 is DFQATT and CDR2 SNEGSKA (reference sequence). For the CDR3, the DNA is TGCAGCCAAAGCTTATTTCAGAACACTGAAGCTTTCTTT. Translated: CSQSLFQNTEAFF.

This clonotype was detected only a few times. V usage is TRBV20-1 and J usage is TRBJ2-7, with TRBD2 matching over 9 bases. Trimming at V came to 3 bases and at J to 3 bases, leaving 6 bases not matched to a gene. Germline V gene lookup returns CDR1 DFQATT and CDR2 SNEGSKA (reference sequence). The CDR3 sequence is 14 residues long. The CDR3, as DNA: TGCAGTGCTAGGGTGCGGGAGGGATTCTACGAGCAGTACTTC. Translated, it gives CSARVREGFYEQYF.

The rearrangement links TRBV4-2 to TRBJ2-3; 15 bases align to TRBD2. The germline V gene has CDR1 LGHNA and CDR2 YNFKEQ. The CDR3 has 16 residues. J gave up 5 bases and V 4 bases, and 4 bases lay outside the gene matches. This CDR3 reads CASSLRTSGREDTQYF. The CDR3 DNA sequence: TGTGCCAGCAGCCTCCGGACTAGCGGGAGGGAAGATACGCAGTATTTT.

This clonotype was seen more than once but under ten times. The chain joins TRBV19 to TRBJ2-7, with 11 bases identical to TRBD1. V dropped 6 bases and J dropped 2; count of bases not matched to a gene: 6. The CDR3 runs to 15 residues. Germline V CDR1 and CDR2: LNHDA, SQIVND (reference sequence). CDR3 sequence reads: CASSREGQGAYEQYF. CDR3 in DNA: TGTGCCAGTAGCCGGGAGGGACAGGGGGCCTACGAGCAGTACTTC. The full variable domain, its missing parts supplied by reference TRBV19 and TRBJ2-7, is DGGITQSPKYLFRKEGQNVTLSCEQNLNHDAMYWYRQDPGQGLRLIYYSQIVNDFQKGDIAEGYSVSREKKESFPLTVTSAQKNPTAFYLCASSREGQGAYEQYFGPGTRLTVT.

This chain joins TRBV7-3 and TRBJ1-6, with 8 bases identical to TRBD1. There are 15 residues in the CDR3. The junction had 8 bases not matched to a gene; V was cut back by 5 bases and J by 8 bases. The germline CDR1 and CDR2 sequences are SGHTA and FQGTGA. As DNA, the CDR3 is TGTGCCAGCAGCATTGACAGGGGAGTCGATTCACCCCTCCACTTT. This sequence encodes CASSIDRGVDSPLHF.

The CDR3 DNA is TGTGCCAGCAGCCAAGGGGTATACATTAACATTCAGTACTTC. Amino acid sequence: CASSQGVYINIQYF. This chain joins TRBV6-1 and TRBJ2-4, with TRBD1 as a possible D gene (5 bases). V lost 6 bases and J 7 bases, leaving 16 bases between the germline ends. Germline lookup yields CDR1 MNHNS and CDR2 SASEGT. This CDR3 spans 14 amino acids.

This sequence joins TRBV5-1 and TRBJ2-7, with 9 bases lining up with TRBD2. Germline CDR1 reads SGHRS; CDR2 reads YFSETQ. The CDR3 extends over 16 amino acids. The J segment lost 1 base and the V segment lost 4 bases, leaving 9 bases of the junction unmatched. CDR3 sequence: CASSGGREGASYEQYF. CDR3 DNA: TGCGCCAGCAGCGGAGGGCGGGAGGGCGCGTCCTACGAGCAGTACTTC.